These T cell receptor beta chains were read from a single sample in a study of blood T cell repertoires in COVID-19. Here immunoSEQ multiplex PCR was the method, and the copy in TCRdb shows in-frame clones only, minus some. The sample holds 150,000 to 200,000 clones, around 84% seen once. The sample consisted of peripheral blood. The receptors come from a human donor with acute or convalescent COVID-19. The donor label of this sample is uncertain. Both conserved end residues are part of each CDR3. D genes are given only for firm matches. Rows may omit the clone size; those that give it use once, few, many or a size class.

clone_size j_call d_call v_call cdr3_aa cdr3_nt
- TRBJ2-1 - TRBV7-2 CASSTGQINNEQFF TGTGCCAGCAGCACCGGACAGATCAACAATGAGCAGTTCTTC
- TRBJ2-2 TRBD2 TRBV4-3 CASSQDLPRGGQTGELFF TGCGCCAGCAGCCAAGACTTACCGCGGGGGGGCCAAACCGGGGAGCTGTTTTTT
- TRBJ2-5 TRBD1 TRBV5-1 CASSPGTGVLETQYF TGCGCCAGCAGCCCGGGGACAGGCGTTTTGGAGACCCAGTACTTC
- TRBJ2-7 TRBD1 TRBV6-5 CASSYSGTGGIYEQYF TGTGCCAGCAGTTACTCGGGGACAGGGGGCATCTACGAGCAGTACTTC
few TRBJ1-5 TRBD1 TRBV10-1 CASSKDRGRPFSNQPQHF TGCGCCAGCAGTAAAGACAGGGGTCGTCCATTTAGCAATCAGCCCCAGCATTTT
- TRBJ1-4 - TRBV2 CASSEKDSHDAYNEKLFF TGTGCCAGCAGTGAAAAGGACAGTCATGATGCTTATAATGAAAAACTGTTTTTT
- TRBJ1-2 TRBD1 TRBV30 CAWSDAGGYGYTF TGTGCCTGGAGTGATGCAGGGGGCTATGGCTACACCTTC
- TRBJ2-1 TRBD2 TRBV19 CASSKKRGQLHNEQFF TGTGCCAGTAGCAAAAAGCGGGGCCAACTACACAATGAGCAGTTCTTC
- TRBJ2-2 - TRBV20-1 CSAPGHRELFF TGCAGTGCGCCGGGACACCGGGAGCTGTTTTTT
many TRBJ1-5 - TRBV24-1 CATRAGAHSNQPQHF TGTGCCACCAGAGCAGGGGCTCATAGCAATCAGCCCCAGCATTTT
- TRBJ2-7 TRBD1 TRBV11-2 CASSSYRGDEQYF TGTGCCAGCAGCTCATACAGGGGTGATGAGCAGTACTTC
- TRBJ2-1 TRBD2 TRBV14 CASSQDFSGGNEQFF TGTGCCAGCAGCCAAGATTTCAGCGGGGGCAATGAGCAGTTCTTC
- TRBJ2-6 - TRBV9 CASSPEVGGGANVLTF TGTGCCAGCAGCCCGGAGGTGGGAGGTGGGGCCAACGTCCTGACTTTC
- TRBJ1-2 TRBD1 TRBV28 CASSYPGTVYGYTF TGTGCCAGCAGTTACCCCGGGACAGTATATGGCTACACCTTC
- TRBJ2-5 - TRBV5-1 CASSLGMGAQETQYF TGCGCCAGCAGCTTGGGAATGGGGGCCCAAGAGACCCAGTACTTC
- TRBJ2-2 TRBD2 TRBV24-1 CATSDLRRGVVAGELFF TGTGCCACCAGTGATTTGAGACGGGGGGTAGTCGCCGGGGAGCTGTTTTTT
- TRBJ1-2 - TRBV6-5 CASYRDFGGYTF TGTGCCAGTTACAGGGATTTTGGAGGCTACACCTTC
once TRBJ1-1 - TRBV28 CASSPLSEAFF TGTGCCAGCAGTCCCCTCTCTGAAGCTTTCTTT
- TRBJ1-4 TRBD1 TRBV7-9 CASSQRGWDRLNEKLFF TGTGCCAGCAGCCAAAGGGGCTGGGACAGGCTGAATGAAAAACTGTTTTTT
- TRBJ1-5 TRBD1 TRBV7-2 CASSLAGTGGSNQPQHF TGTGCCAGCAGCTTAGCGGGTACAGGGGGAAGCAATCAGCCCCAGCATTTT
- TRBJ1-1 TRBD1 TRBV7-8 CASSLRQGGTEAFF TGTGCCAGCAGCTTAAGACAGGGAGGCACTGAAGCTTTCTTT
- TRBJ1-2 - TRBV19 CASIEPGLSYGYTF TGTGCCAGTATAGAACCGGGACTTTCCTATGGCTACACCTTC
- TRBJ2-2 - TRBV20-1 CSAPFTGELFF TGCAGTGCTCCTTTCACCGGGGAGCTGTTTTTT
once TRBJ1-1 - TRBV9 CASSVVGASNTEAFF TGTGCCAGCAGCGTAGTAGGGGCTTCGAACACTGAAGCTTTCTTT
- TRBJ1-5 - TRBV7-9 CASSLAGDQPQHF TGTGCCAGCAGCTTAGCAGGGGATCAGCCCCAGCATTTT
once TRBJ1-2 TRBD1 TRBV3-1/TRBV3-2 CASSQDRTGGATHHGYTF TGTGCCAGCAGCCAAGATAGGACAGGGGGCGCAACTCACCATGGCTACACCTTC
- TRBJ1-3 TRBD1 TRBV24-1 CATSPGQERGNTIYF TGTGCCACCAGCCCGGGACAGGAGAGAGGAAACACCATATATTTT
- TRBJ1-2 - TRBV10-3 CAISDLQGKNGYTF TGTGCCATCAGTGACCTCCAGGGTAAGAACGGCTACACCTTC
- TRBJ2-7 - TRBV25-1 CASSEYKGTGEQYF TGTGCCAGCAGTGAATATAAGGGAACGGGGGAGCAGTACTTC
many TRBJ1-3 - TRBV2 CASSGQLGVGNTIYF TGTGCCAGCAGTGGACAGCTTGGCGTCGGAAACACCATATATTTT
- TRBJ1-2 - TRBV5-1 CASSSGGPGYTF TGCGCCAGCAGCTCGGGGGGGCCCGGCTACACCTTC
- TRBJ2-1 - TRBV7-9 CASSLDEGGEQFF TGTGCCAGCAGCTTAGATGAGGGCGGTGAGCAGTTCTTC
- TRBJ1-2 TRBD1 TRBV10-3 CAISVGQAPNYGYTF TGTGCCATCAGCGTTGGACAGGCTCCTAACTATGGCTACACCTTC
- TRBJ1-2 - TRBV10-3 CAISGPNYGYTF TGTGCCATCAGTGGGCCAAACTATGGCTACACCTTC
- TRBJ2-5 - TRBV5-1 CASSLEGVGETQYF TGCGCCAGCAGCTTGGAGGGGGTGGGGGAGACCCAGTACTTC
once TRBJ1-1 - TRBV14 CASTIARGGSGEAFF TGTGCCAGCACCATCGCTCGGGGGGGGTCCGGTGAAGCTTTCTTT